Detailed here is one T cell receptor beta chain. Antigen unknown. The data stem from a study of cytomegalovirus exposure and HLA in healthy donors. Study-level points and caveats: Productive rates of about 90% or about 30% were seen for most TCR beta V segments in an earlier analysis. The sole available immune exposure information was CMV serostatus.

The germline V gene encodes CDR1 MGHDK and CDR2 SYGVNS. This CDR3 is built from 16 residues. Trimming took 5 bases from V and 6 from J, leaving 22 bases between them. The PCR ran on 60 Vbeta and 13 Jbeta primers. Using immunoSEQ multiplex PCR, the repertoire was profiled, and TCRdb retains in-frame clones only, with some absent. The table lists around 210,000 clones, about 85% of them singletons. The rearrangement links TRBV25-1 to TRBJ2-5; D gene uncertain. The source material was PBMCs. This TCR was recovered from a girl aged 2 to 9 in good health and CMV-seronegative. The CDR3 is CASSPVYPAEIKTQYF. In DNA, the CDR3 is TGTGCCAGCAGTCCCGTCTACCCGGCGGAAATAAAGACCCAGTACTTC. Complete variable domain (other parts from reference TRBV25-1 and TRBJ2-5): EADIYQTPRYLVIGTGKKITLECSQTMGHDKMYWYQQDPGMELHLIHYSYGVNSTEKGDLSSESTVSRIRTEHFPLTLESARPSHTSQYLCASSPVYPAEIKTQYFGPGTRLLVL.